These 14 T cell receptor beta chains came from one sample sequenced in a study of cytomegalovirus exposure and HLA in healthy donors. Primers included in the PCR were 60 Vbeta and 13 Jbeta primers. Assay: immunoSEQ multiplex PCR; the TCRdb copy retains only in-frame clones and omits some. The data hold approximately 110,000 clones, with 83% observed a single time. Sequencing was done on a sample of PBMCs. The origin of the receptors is a man between 18 and 35 years old in good health and CMV-seronegative.

J is TRBJ2-7 and V is TRBV6-1; TRBD2 matches at 12 bases. J was trimmed by 5 bases and V by 11 bases; bases with no gene match: 7. CDR1 is MNHNS, CDR2 SASEGT, per germline. This CDR3 comprises 13 residues. This chain's CDR3 is CAGKLAGGHEQYF. The CDR3 bases are TGTGCCGGCAAACTAGCGGGAGGCCACGAGCAGTACTTC.

This CDR3 is CSVETPDNEQFF. In nucleotides, the CDR3 is TGCAGCGTTGAAACCCCGGACAATGAGCAGTTCTTC. This chain links TRBV29-1 with TRBJ2-1; D call uncertain. CDR1 and CDR2 from the germline V gene are SQVTM and ANQGSEA. V was cut by 2 bases and J by 5 bases, with 7 bases left in between. The CDR3 spans 12 residues.

The chain recombines TRBV7-2 with TRBJ2-1; TRBD2 might be the D (6 bases). Trimming removed 3 bases from V and 3 bases from J, with 6 bases in between. The germline V gene has CDR1 SGHTA and CDR2 FQGNSA. The CDR3 has 13 amino acids. DNA of the CDR3: TGTGCCAGCAGCTTGGGACTCTACAATGAGCAGTTCTTC. Its protein is CASSLGLYNEQFF.

The rearrangement links TRBV6-5 to TRBJ1-2; 7 nucleotides match TRBD1. The trim removed 6 bases at V and 8 bases at J, leaving 6 bases unmatched. The CDR3 extends over 12 amino acids. Germline CDR1 is MNHEY and CDR2 is SVGAGI. The CDR3 is CASRGTVEGYTF. The CDR3 region has the DNA TGTGCCAGCAGGGGGACAGTGGAAGGCTACACCTTC.

The chain couples TRBV6-5 to TRBJ1-2; unclear D gene. This CDR3 is built from 12 residues. V shed 10 bases and J shed 1 base, with 10 bases lying between them. From germline, CDR1 is MNHEY and CDR2 SVGAGI. The CDR3 reads CATKNSNYGYTF. CDR3 DNA sequence: TGTGCCACCAAGAACAGTAACTATGGCTACACCTTC.

The CDR3 nucleotides read TGTGCCAGCAGTGAGACAGGGGTCTTAGCTTTCTTT. Protein sequence: CASSETGVLAFF. The chain joins TRBV28 to TRBJ1-1, with TRBD1 matching over 8 bases. Germline loops: CDR1 MDHEN, CDR2 SYDVKM. After removal of 5 bases from V and 10 bases from J, the junction contained 6 bases not matched to a gene. The CDR3 is 12 residues long.

For the CDR3, the DNA is TGTGCCAGCAGTTACTTCGCCGACAGACCCTATGGCTACACCTTC. Translating it yields CASSYFADRPYGYTF. This chain links TRBV6-6 with TRBJ1-2; D may be TRBD1 (5 bases). The ends were cut back, 1 base at V and 4 bases at J, with 13 bases in the middle. The CDR3 totals 15 residues. The germline CDR1 and CDR2 sequences are MNHNY and SVGAGI (reference sequence).

The genes are TRBV27 and TRBJ1-2; TRBD1 agrees at 8 bases. There are 14 residues in the CDR3. Unmatched junction bases numbered 9, after V lost 5 bases and J lost 7 bases. Germline CDR1 MNHEY, CDR2 SMNVEV (reference sequence). The CDR3 DNA reads TGTGCCAGCAGTACCGCCTCAGGGGGCCTTGGCTACACCTTC. It specifies CASSTASGGLGYTF.

This clone came up once. The rearrangement links TRBV5-4 to TRBJ2-7, with 8 bases aligning to TRBD1. The CDR3 runs to 15 residues. Per the germline V gene, CDR1 is SGHNT and CDR2 is YYREEE (reference sequence). V lost 9 bases to trimming and J lost 1 base; unmatched junction nucleotides: 12. The CDR3 DNA is TGTGCCAACTCGAACGCCGGGACAGGATCCTACGAGCAGTACTTC. Translated, it gives CANSNAGTGSYEQYF. The complete variable domain, with remaining parts taken from reference TRBV5-4 and TRBJ2-7, reads ETGVTQSPTHLIKTRGQQVTLRCSSQSGHNTVSWYQQALGQGPQFIFQYYREEENGRGNFPPRFSGLQFPNYSSELNVNALELDDSALYLCANSNAGTGSYEQYFGPGTRLTVT.

The chain uses TRBV25-1 and TRBJ1-4; 9 bases align to TRBD1. J lost 4 bases, V lost 3 bases, and 6 bases had no gene match. CDR3 length: 16 residues. Germline CDR1 is MGHDK and CDR2 is SYGVNS. The CDR3, as DNA: TGTGCCAGCAGTGATTATCGGACAGGGGATAATGAAAAACTGTTTTTT. It specifies CASSDYRTGDNEKLFF.

The V call is TRBV7-3, the J call TRBJ2-3, with 10 nucleotides matching TRBD2. The CDR3 loop spans 15 amino acids. Germline loops: CDR1 SGHTA, CDR2 FQGTGA. V lost 4 bases and J lost 2; bases outside the gene matches: 3. CDR3 region: CASSSGLANTDTQYF. The CDR3 DNA follows: TGTGCCAGCAGCTCGGGACTAGCGAACACAGATACGCAGTATTTT.

The chain recombines TRBV5-1 with TRBJ2-5, with TRBD1 matching 12 bases. The tail of the sequence fits TRBJ2-7 better, so the J call may be wrong. This CDR3 has 15 residues. Germline V lookup: CDR1 SGHRS, CDR2 YFSETQ. The CDR3 sequence: CASSLARDRGREQYF. The CDR3 DNA reads TGCGCCAGCAGCTTGGCACGGGACAGGGGGCGCGAGCAGTACTTC.

This chain links TRBV4-3 with TRBJ2-1; 13 positions match TRBD2. Per germline, CDR1 LGHNA and CDR2 YSLEER. The trim removed 1 base at V and 8 bases at J, leaving 8 bases unmatched. The CDR3 has 17 residues. The CDR3 sequence: CASSQVVTSGRAYEQFF. The CDR3 DNA follows: TGCGCCAGCAGCCAAGTAGTAACTAGCGGGAGGGCGTATGAGCAGTTCTTC.

This rearrangement joins TRBV6-1 to TRBJ2-2; D is perhaps TRBD2 (5 bases). V shed 6 bases and J shed 4 bases, with 12 bases lying between them. In germline, CDR1 is MNHNS, CDR2 SASEGT. CDR3 length: 14 amino acids. CDR3 in amino acids: CASRLEGSTGELFF. CDR3 in DNA: TGTGCCAGCAGACTCGAAGGGAGCACCGGGGAGCTGTTTTTT.